The 3 T cell receptor beta chains below come from one sample, sequenced in a study of T cells in Graves' hyperthyroidism and ophthalmopathy. Template material for amplifying TCR beta CDR3 regions consisted of RNA transcripts. First-round RT-PCR of the TCR CDR3 relied on the HTBI primer set. MiXCR, run by TCRdb on the multiplex PCR reads, gives a single entry per CDR3 protein. The table shows hundreds of thousands of distinct CDR3 sequences, with around 42% occurring only once. Sequenced: peripheral blood or thyroid tissue (not recorded which). The source of these receptors is a woman younger than 35 with Graves' hyperthyroidism.

The chain is built from TRBV20-1 and TRBJ1-4, with TRBD1 as a possible D gene (5 bases). The length of the CDR3 is 13 residues. Trimming left V 3 bases short and J 8 bases short, with 13 bases between. The V gene's germline CDR1 is DFQATT and CDR2 SNEGSKA (reference sequence). CDR3 protein: CSARGERAEKLFF. The CDR3 DNA reads TGCAGTGCTAGGGGGGAGCGAGCGGAAAAACTGTTTTTT.

This clonotype was picked up a small number of times. The chain has TRBV2 and TRBJ1-2; 7 bases are a match to TRBD1. The CDR3 totals 15 residues. V lost 5 bases and J lost 6; bases outside the gene matches: 12. From germline, CDR1 is SNHLY and CDR2 FYNNEI. The CDR3 region is CASSYLDREGDGYTF. The CDR3 DNA reads as TGTGCCAGCAGTTATCTCGACAGGGAAGGGGATGGCTACACCTTC.

This clonotype occurred a few times. The J gene is TRBJ1-6, the V gene TRBV25-1; D might be TRBD1 (5 bases). Trimming left V 5 bases short and J 0 bases short, with 17 bases between. The CDR3 sequence is 18 residues long. CDR1 is MGHDK, CDR2 SYGVNS, per germline. This chain's CDR3 is CASSPLGDHSSYNSPLHF. As DNA, the CDR3 is TGTGCCAGCAGTCCCCTAGGGGACCATAGCTCCTATAATTCACCCCTCCACTTT.